These T cell receptor beta chains were read from a single sample in a study of cytomegalovirus exposure and HLA in healthy donors. Libraries were prepared by immunoSEQ multiplex PCR; TCRdb keeps only in-frame clonotypes and omits some of them. This table has approximately 200,000 clones, roughly 78% appearing once. Material for sequencing was PBMCs. The receptors originated from a woman in her twenties or thirties in good health and CMV-seropositive. CDR3s include the opening cysteine and the closing phenylalanine or tryptophan. A D gene is named only where the DNA matches it firmly. Clone sizes are given selectively: once, few, many, or a class where the clone is expanded.

TRBJ1-5,NA,TRBV9,NA,CASSVGPSSNQPQHF,TGTGCCAGCAGCGTAGGGCCATCCAGCAATCAGCCCCAGCATTTT
TRBJ2-7,TRBD2,TRBV9,once,CASSVTSGSIYEQYF,TGTGCCAGCAGCGTGACTAGCGGGAGTATCTACGAGCAGTACTTC
TRBJ2-4,TRBD2,TRBV7-9,NA,CASSPSGGEDIQYF,TGTGCCAGCAGCCCTAGCGGGGGGGAGGACATTCAGTACTTC
TRBJ2-7,TRBD2,TRBV4-3,NA,CASSQETSGGHTSYEQYF,TGCGCCAGCAGCCAAGAGACTAGCGGGGGGCATACCTCCTACGAGCAGTACTTC
TRBJ2-7,TRBD1,TRBV27,NA,CASSFRRGTGGAYEQYF,TGTGCCAGCAGCTTCCGGAGAGGGACAGGGGGCGCCTACGAGCAGTACTTC
TRBJ2-7,TRBD1,TRBV6-1,once,CASSVRGPAYEQYF,TGTGCCAGCAGTGTTAGGGGGCCCGCCTACGAGCAGTACTTC
TRBJ2-3,TRBD2,TRBV11-3,NA,CASGKREGPDTQYF,TGTGCCAGCGGCAAGCGGGAGGGCCCAGATACGCAGTATTTT
TRBJ1-1,NA,TRBV10-2,NA,CASSVGGWFGAFF,TGCGCCAGCAGTGTTGGGGGCTGGTTCGGGGCTTTCTTT
TRBJ2-7,TRBD1,TRBV4-3,NA,CASSSGTGTYEQYF,TGCGCCAGCAGTTCCGGGACAGGGACCTACGAGCAGTACTTC
TRBJ1-2,TRBD1,TRBV2,few,CASSGDRGRYGYTF,TGTGCCAGCAGCGGGGACAGGGGGAGGTATGGCTACACCTTC
TRBJ2-1,NA,TRBV2,few,CASSRGLLDFEQFF,TGTGCCAGCAGTAGGGGACTGTTGGATTTCGAGCAGTTCTTC
TRBJ2-2,NA,TRBV7-9,few,CASSHPWDSIAGELFF,TGTGCCAGCAGCCACCCTTGGGACTCTATCGCCGGGGAGCTGTTTTTT
TRBJ2-2,NA,TRBV5-6,NA,CASSRELDTGELFF,TGTGCCAGCAGCCGCGAGCTAGACACCGGGGAGCTGTTTTTT
TRBJ1-4,NA,TRBV12-1,NA,CATSGTPNRTNEKLFF,TGTGCCACCTCCGGGACACCGAATCGGACTAATGAAAAACTGTTTTTT
TRBJ1-2,TRBD1,TRBV15,once,CATSRDKGLDREGYTF,TGTGCCACCAGCAGAGATAAGGGGCTGGACAGGGAAGGCTACACCTTC
TRBJ2-1,NA,TRBV7-2,NA,CASSLTGSSYNEQFF,TGTGCCAGCAGCCTTACCGGGAGCTCCTACAATGAGCAGTTCTTC
TRBJ1-2,NA,TRBV5-1,NA,CASSLDQKGYTF,TGCGCCAGCAGCTTGGACCAGAAGGGCTACACCTTC
TRBJ2-5,NA,TRBV6-6,NA,CASSYGGGGGETQYF,TGTGCCAGCAGCTACGGAGGGGGGGGTGGGGAGACCCAGTACTTC
TRBJ2-3,TRBD2,TRBV11-2,few,CASSFWASGDPDTQYF,TGTGCCAGCAGCTTTTGGGCTAGCGGGGACCCAGATACGCAGTATTTT
TRBJ1-2,TRBD1,TRBV5-1,NA,CASSQDRGGGYTF,TGCGCCAGCAGCCAGGACAGGGGGGGTGGCTACACCTTC
TRBJ1-1,NA,TRBV6-5,NA,CASSYDQVYTEAFF,TGTGCCAGCAGTTACGACCAGGTATACACTGAAGCTTTCTTT
TRBJ2-3,NA,TRBV5-8,NA,CASSLPGVSTDTQYF,TGTGCCAGCAGCTTGCCGGGGGTAAGCACAGATACGCAGTATTTT
TRBJ2-2,NA,TRBV7-9,NA,CASSLAGAGGLTGELFF,TGTGCCAGCAGCTTAGCGGGGGCAGGCGGCCTCACCGGGGAGCTGTTTTTT
TRBJ2-7,TRBD1,TRBV13,NA,CASSSGQGSYEQYF,TGTGCCAGCAGCTCGGGACAGGGTTCCTACGAGCAGTACTTC
TRBJ2-1,NA,TRBV6-5,NA,CASRPTTSSYNEQFF,TGTGCCAGCAGGCCTACGACTAGCTCCTACAATGAGCAGTTCTTC
TRBJ2-7,NA,TRBV6-1,once,CASSEEGGASYEQYF,TGTGCCAGCAGTGAGGAGGGGGGGGCCTCCTACGAGCAGTACTTC
TRBJ2-7,NA,TRBV19,NA,CASSIDGRGYEQYF,TGTGCCAGTAGTATAGATGGGAGAGGCTACGAGCAGTACTTC
TRBJ2-7,TRBD2,TRBV5-6,NA,CASSLWGLAGRFYEQYF,TGTGCCAGCAGCCTTTGGGGACTAGCGGGTCGATTCTACGAGCAGTACTTC
TRBJ1-3,NA,TRBV6-6,NA,CASSYPPRTGNTIYF,TGTGCCAGCAGTTACCCGCCCAGAACTGGAAACACCATATATTTT
TRBJ2-7,NA,TRBV27,NA,CASSLGAGDPYEQYF,TGTGCCAGCAGTTTAGGGGCAGGGGACCCCTACGAGCAGTACTTC
TRBJ2-7,TRBD2,TRBV6-1,few,CASSELAGIYEQYF,TGTGCCAGCAGTGAACTAGCGGGGATCTACGAGCAGTACTTC
TRBJ2-7,NA,TRBV6-1,NA,CALTRTDSYEQYF,TGTGCCCTAACACGGACAGACTCCTACGAGCAGTACTTC
TRBJ2-1,TRBD2,TRBV10-2,NA,CASSVAGIDNEQFF,TGCGCCAGCAGTGTAGCGGGCATCGACAATGAGCAGTTCTTC
TRBJ2-3,TRBD2,TRBV7-9,NA,CASSLTSGGQNGDTQYF,TGTGCCAGCAGCCTGACTAGCGGGGGCCAAAACGGAGATACGCAGTATTTT
TRBJ1-6,TRBD1,TRBV11-2,NA,CASSPTGGIALHF,TGTGCCAGCAGCCCAACAGGGGGCATAGCCCTCCACTTT
TRBJ1-3,TRBD1,TRBV7-9,NA,CASSPRTGVGNTIYF,TGTGCCAGCAGTCCAAGGACAGGGGTCGGAAACACCATATATTTT
TRBJ2-5,NA,TRBV6-5,NA,CASSSDPGVQETQYF,TGTGCCAGCAGTTCCGATCCGGGGGTTCAAGAGACCCAGTACTTC
TRBJ1-2,NA,TRBV6-5,NA,CASSYPINGQSYGYTF,TGTGCCAGCAGTTACCCCATCAACGGACAGTCCTATGGCTACACCTTC
TRBJ2-1,NA,TRBV29-1,few,CSVEDGVMGQPHEQFF,TGCAGCGTTGAAGATGGTGTGATGGGGCAGCCCCATGAGCAGTTCTTC
TRBJ2-3,NA,TRBV13,few,CASSFSGGSPDTQYF,TGTGCCAGCAGCTTCTCCGGGGGATCGCCAGATACGCAGTATTTT
TRBJ1-2,TRBD1,TRBV7-8,NA,CASSLRTGGADYGYTF,TGTGCCAGCAGCTTAAGAACAGGGGGCGCGGACTATGGCTACACCTTC
TRBJ2-7,TRBD1,TRBV6-5,NA,CASKDRVRYEQYF,TGTGCCAGCAAGGACAGGGTACGGTACGAGCAGTACTTC
TRBJ1-3,TRBD1,TRBV5-5,NA,CASSRPGTGNNTIYF,TGTGCCAGCAGTCGCCCCGGGACAGGGAACAACACCATATATTTT
TRBJ1-2,TRBD1,TRBV25-1,few,CASSGPGQGHYGYTF,TGTGCCAGCAGTGGGCCGGGACAGGGCCACTATGGCTACACCTTC
TRBJ2-7,TRBD2,TRBV29-1,NA,CSVEDLGTSGELYEQYF,TGCAGCGTTGAAGATCTTGGGACTAGCGGAGAGCTCTACGAGCAGTACTTC
TRBJ1-5,NA,TRBV2,NA,CASSVGNRLNQPQHF,TGTGCCAGCAGTGTAGGCAACAGGCTAAATCAGCCCCAGCATTTT
TRBJ2-3,NA,TRBV11-2,NA,CASSSPPGGYTQYF,TGTGCCAGCAGCTCCCCCCCCGGGGGTTATACGCAGTATTTT
TRBJ2-3,TRBD2,TRBV6-5,NA,CASSRTSGGSDTQYF,TGTGCCAGCAGTCGGACTAGCGGGGGTTCAGATACGCAGTATTTT
TRBJ1-5,NA,TRBV6-1,once,CASSERAGGNQPQHF,TGTGCCAGCAGTGAACGGGCAGGGGGCAATCAGCCCCAGCATTTT
TRBJ2-7,NA,TRBV9,NA,CASSVGAGAYEQYF,TGTGCCAGCAGCGTAGGAGCCGGTGCCTACGAGCAGTACTTC
TRBJ2-1,NA,TRBV6-5,once,CASSYGVEQFF,TGTGCCAGCAGTTACGGAGTAGAGCAGTTCTTC
TRBJ1-5,NA,TRBV5-3,NA,CASSLGGGTRPQHF,TGTGCCAGCAGCTTGGGGGGGGGAACGAGGCCCCAGCATTTT
TRBJ2-1,NA,TRBV30,NA,CAWRTSNEQFF,TGTGCCTGGAGAACTAGTAATGAGCAGTTCTTC
TRBJ1-5,NA,TRBV7-2,NA,CASSLVAGDSNQPQHF,TGTGCCAGCAGCTTAGTTGCAGGGGACAGCAATCAGCCCCAGCATTTT
TRBJ1-1,NA,TRBV4-1,NA,CASSPRNRDTEAFF,TGCGCCAGCAGCCCCCGGAACAGGGACACTGAAGCTTTCTTT